This TCR beta chain was captured in a study of T cell responses to AZD1222 COVID-19 vaccine. Study in general: Researchers grouped second doses given at about 4 or about 12 weeks into one pool.

The CDR3 covers 12 residues. Trimming removed 5 bases at V and 4 bases at J, with 11 bases between. Looked up from germline, CDR1 is SQVTM and CDR2 is ANQGSEA. The study's findings and limits: White British ancestry dominated among donors, who included more females, and clonal diversity was possibly underestimated. Only 5 or 6 people who got AZD1222 tested seropositive at baseline.

Data came from immunoSEQ multiplex PCR; TCRdb stores just in-frame clones and leaves some out. The sample yields approximately 190,000 clones, roughly 92% seen once. The count of this clone is one. Its antigen is unidentified. This chain links TRBV29-1 with TRBJ1-2; D possibly corresponds to TRBD1 (5 bases). This receptor was identified in an adult in good health. The sequenced sample was peripheral blood, obtained on day 0 of AZD1222 vaccination. The CDR3 loop is CSVLRAGYGYTF. CDR3 nucleotides: TGCAGCGTTCTCAGGGCTGGCTATGGCTACACCTTC.